These T cell receptor beta chains were read from a single sample in a study of T cell responses to AZD1222 COVID-19 vaccine. The protocol was immunoSEQ multiplex PCR, while the TCRdb copy is restricted to in-frame clones and leaves out a portion. In the table there are approximately 92,000 clones, about nine tenths of which are singletons. The sample was peripheral blood, taken on day 0 of AZD1222 vaccination. The receptors were gathered from an adult in good health. CDR3s include the opening cysteine and the closing phenylalanine or tryptophan. Each record gives: J gene, clone size, D gene, V gene, CDR3 protein, CDR3 DNA. The D gene is left open where the match is weak. Size is stated for part of the rows, as once, few or many counts, or as a class when the clone is expanded.

TRBJ2-7	once	NA	TRBV7-2	CASSLDPGGEQYF	TGTGCCAGCAGCTTAGACCCTGGGGGCGAGCAGTACTTC
TRBJ1-5	NA	TRBD1	TRBV18	CASKRTGLNQPQHF	TGTGCCAGCAAACGGACAGGGCTCAATCAGCCCCAGCATTTT
TRBJ2-4	NA	NA	TRBV28	CASKGDNLDIQYF	TGTGCCAGCAAGGGAGACAATCTTGACATTCAGTACTTC
TRBJ1-5	NA	TRBD1	TRBV27	CASSPDRGPQPQHF	TGTGCCAGCAGTCCGGACAGGGGTCCCCAGCCCCAGCATTTT
TRBJ1-1	NA	TRBD1	TRBV11-2	CASSLGSGGSAEAFF	TGTGCCAGCAGCTTAGGTTCAGGGGGTTCGGCTGAAGCTTTCTTT
TRBJ1-4	once	TRBD1	TRBV15	CATSAWTGRNEKLFF	TGTGCCACCAGCGCCTGGACAGGACGAAATGAAAAACTGTTTTTT
TRBJ1-2	NA	TRBD1	TRBV7-8	CASSARQGFNYGYTF	TGTGCCAGCAGCGCAAGACAGGGGTTTAACTATGGCTACACCTTC
TRBJ2-3	NA	NA	TRBV4-1	CAPPKGFPGGSPNTDTQYF	TGCGCCCCCCCAAAGGGGTTCCCGGGGGGCAGCCCAAACACAGATACGCAGTATTTT
TRBJ2-2	NA	NA	TRBV19	CASSTTGGTGELFF	TGTGCCAGTTCCACGACAGGAGGCACCGGGGAGCTGTTTTTT
TRBJ1-6	NA	NA	TRBV28	CASSLLYNSPLHF	TGTGCCAGCAGTTTACTTTACAATTCACCCCTCCACTTT
TRBJ2-7	NA	NA	TRBV5-6	CASSFSADGEQYF	TGTGCCAGCAGCTTTTCGGCAGATGGGGAGCAGTACTTC
TRBJ1-6	NA	NA	TRBV27	CASSLGRQSNSPLHF	TGTGCCAGCAGTTTAGGGAGACAGAGTAATTCACCCCTCCACTTT
TRBJ2-7	NA	TRBD2	TRBV6-5	CASSTGTSGRNEQYF	TGTGCCAGCAGTACGGGGACTAGCGGGAGGAACGAGCAGTACTTC
TRBJ1-5	NA	TRBD1	TRBV27	CASSPGQGQQPQHF	TGTGCCAGCAGTCCGGGACAGGGACAGCAGCCCCAGCATTTT
TRBJ2-7	NA	NA	TRBV5-4	CASSLDGGSYEQYF	TGTGCCAGCAGCTTGGACGGGGGCTCCTACGAGCAGTACTTC
TRBJ1-3	NA	NA	TRBV5-1	CASSDGIFSSGNTIYF	TGCGCCAGCAGCGACGGAATATTTAGCTCTGGAAACACCATATATTTT
TRBJ2-7	NA	TRBD2	TRBV28	CASSLIGRDEQYF	TGTGCCAGCAGTTTAATAGGGAGGGACGAGCAGTACTTC
TRBJ1-6	NA	NA	TRBV6-5	CATQFSSYNSPLHF	TGTGCCACCCAGTTCAGCTCCTATAATTCACCCCTCCACTTT
TRBJ1-2	NA	TRBD1	TRBV3-1/TRBV3-2	CASSPRQGAAGYTF	TGTGCCAGCAGCCCACGACAGGGGGCGGCTGGCTACACCTTC
TRBJ1-4	NA	TRBD1	TRBV2	CASSEDRVNEKLFF	TGTGCCAGCAGTGAGGACAGGGTAAATGAAAAACTGTTTTTT
TRBJ2-7	NA	TRBD1	TRBV18	CASSPLGQNYEQYF	TGTGCCAGCTCACCGCTGGGACAGAACTACGAGCAGTACTTC
TRBJ2-3	NA	NA	TRBV21-1	CASTRRGSSGISTDTQYF	TGTGCCAGCACCAGAAGGGGTTCTAGCGGGATAAGCACAGATACGCAGTATTTT
TRBJ2-2	NA	NA	TRBV29-1	CSADVPTGELFF	TGCAGCGCCGACGTCCCCACCGGGGAGCTGTTTTTT
TRBJ2-5	NA	NA	TRBV7-3	CASSLGGTQETQYF	TGTGCCAGCAGCTTAGGGGGTACTCAAGAGACCCAGTACTTC
TRBJ1-2	NA	NA	TRBV12-3/TRBV12-4	CASSLQQDYGYTF	TGTGCCAGCAGTTTGCAACAGGACTATGGCTACACCTTC
TRBJ1-2	NA	NA	TRBV15	CATSRAYSTGDGYTF	TGTGCCACCAGCAGAGCATACTCGACAGGTGATGGCTACACCTTC
TRBJ1-5	NA	NA	TRBV29-1	CSVGPLDRQYNQPQHF	TGCAGCGTTGGGCCCCTTGATCGACAGTACAATCAGCCCCAGCATTTT
TRBJ1-2	once	TRBD1	TRBV6-5	CASSMGQGVYGYTF	TGTGCCAGCAGTATGGGACAGGGGGTATACGGCTACACCTTC
TRBJ1-6	NA	NA	TRBV7-8	CASSLENRAKSPLHF	TGTGCCAGCAGCTTGGAGAACAGGGCTAAATCACCCCTCCACTTT
TRBJ2-3	once	TRBD2	TRBV5-6	CASSPGTSGSSGYF	TGTGCCAGCAGCCCCGGGACTAGCGGGAGTTCGGGGTATTTT
TRBJ1-2	NA	TRBD1	TRBV3-1/TRBV3-2	CASTRTGGDYGYTF	TGTGCCAGCACTAGGACAGGGGGAGACTATGGCTACACCTTC
TRBJ1-5	NA	NA	TRBV27	CASSLYPPGGSNQPQHF	TGTGCCAGCAGTTTATACCCCCCGGGTGGTAGCAATCAGCCCCAGCATTTT
TRBJ2-7	NA	NA	TRBV10-3	CAIRDPSLTDEQYF	TGTGCCATCAGGGACCCATCTCTGACAGACGAGCAGTACTTC
TRBJ2-1	few	TRBD1	TRBV5-4	CASSLDVTGGYNEQFF	TGTGCCAGCAGCTTGGATGTCACAGGGGGCTACAATGAGCAGTTCTTC
TRBJ1-1	NA	NA	TRBV10-3	CAISESQAHEAFF	TGTGCCATCAGTGAGTCCCAAGCCCATGAAGCTTTCTTT
TRBJ2-5	NA	NA	TRBV4-1	CASSQDWGGRTKETQYF	TGCGCCAGCAGCCAAGATTGGGGGGGCCGAACTAAAGAGACCCAGTACTTC
TRBJ1-1	NA	NA	TRBV4-1	CASSQDRRTEAFF	TGCGCCAGCAGCCAAGATCGCCGGACTGAAGCTTTCTTT
TRBJ1-4	NA	NA	TRBV19	CASSVRRSNEKLFF	TGTGCCAGTAGCGTCCGACGGTCTAATGAAAAACTGTTTTTT
TRBJ2-3	NA	NA	TRBV29-1	CSVDPGGTDTQYF	TGCAGCGTTGATCCCGGGGGCACAGATACGCAGTATTTT
TRBJ2-1	NA	NA	TRBV30	CASTYHPGYNEQFF	TGTGCCTCCACCTACCATCCGGGGTACAATGAGCAGTTCTTC